This TCR beta chain originates from a study of prognosis after radiotherapy for stage I lung cancer. This clonotype was recorded many times. Its antigen is as yet unknown. The TCR beta CDR3 region was amplified from genomic DNA, with two rounds of multiplex PCR being used for the amplification. Amplification during the initial PCR round employed primers specific to each TRBV and TRBJ gene. TCRdb processed the multiplex PCR reads anew with MiXCR; each CDR3 protein has one entry. Of tens of thousands of distinct CDR3 sequences detected, about 40% appear once; the ten largest clones hold approximately 34%. V was pared by 5 bases and J by 7 bases, with 9 bases of the junction left unmatched. Germline lookup yields CDR1 DFQATT and CDR2 SNEGSKA (reference sequence). The CDR3 contains 16 residues. The study's findings and limits: Lower values of Shannon entropy after stereotactic body radiation therapy were seen in patients who developed distant metastases. Between patients with and without metastases, TRBV and TRBJ gene usage reportedly differed.

This clonotype was sampled from a donor over 45 with non-small cell lung cancer. This chain links TRBV20-1 with TRBJ2-3; 16 nucleotides match TRBD2. The sequencing here drew on PBMCs, taken before or after stereotactic body radiation therapy (not recorded which). In nucleotides, the CDR3 is TGCAGTGCTCTCGGGACTAGCGGGAGGGCCCGATATACGCAGTATTTT. This encodes CSALGTSGRARYTQYF.